This entry lists 13 T cell receptor beta chains sequenced from one sample in a study of T cell changes during pregnancy in multiple sclerosis. The table came from immunoSEQ multiplex PCR; TCRdb's copy has only in-frame clones and leaves some out. The sample has some 18,000 clones; over 70% are singletons. Material: CD8+ T cells from peripheral blood mononuclear cells, obtained in the third trimester of pregnancy. These receptors all stem from a female donor in good health, enrolled as a control in a pregnancy study.

The chain couples TRBV29-1 to TRBJ1-2; 7 bases fit TRBD1. CDR3 size: 14 residues. The germline V gene has CDR1 SQVTM and CDR2 ANQGSEA. The trim removed 6 bases at V and 8 bases at J, leaving 15 bases unmatched. CDR3 protein: CSVPQGEFSEGYTF. The CDR3 coding sequence is TGCAGCGTACCGCAGGGGGAGTTTTCGGAAGGCTACACCTTC.

The chain is built from TRBV2 and TRBJ2-1; 8 bases map to TRBD2. Germline trimming cut 8 bases from V and 9 bases from J; bases unmatched to any gene: 3. This CDR3 has 11 residues. Germline values: CDR1 SNHLY, CDR2 FYNNEI. The CDR3 DNA sequence: TGTGCCAGCTGCAGCGGGGGTGAGCAGTTCTTC. Translation gives CASCSGGEQFF.

The rearrangement uses TRBV29-1 and TRBJ2-3; 8 bases map to TRBD2. V was clipped by 4 bases and J by 4 bases; unmatched bases: 4. This CDR3 is 13 amino acids long. Germline assignment: CDR1 SQVTM and CDR2 ANQGSEA. The CDR3 coding sequence is TGCAGCGTTGCCGGGAGGGCCCCAGATACGCAGTATTTT. Its protein is CSVAGRAPDTQYF.

The rearrangement links TRBV18 to TRBJ2-7, with 10 bases aligning to TRBD1. Trimming removed 0 bases from V and 5 bases from J; junction bases left unmatched: 4. This CDR3 region has 15 residues. Germline V gene sequence: CDR1 KGHSH, CDR2 LQKENI. The CDR3 loop reads CASSPPGQGLNEQYF. The CDR3 DNA reads as TGTGCCAGCTCACCACCGGGACAGGGGCTGAACGAGCAGTACTTC. The whole variable domain, filled in from reference TRBV18 and TRBJ2-7, reads NAGVMQNPRHLVRRRGQEARLRCSPMKGHSHVYWYRQLPEEGLKFMVYLQKENIIDESGMPKERFSAEFPKEGPSILRIQQVVRGDSAAYFCASSPPGQGLNEQYFGPGTRLTVT.

V gene TRBV7-9 combines with J gene TRBJ2-5; no clear D. The germline V and J ends were trimmed by 5 bases and 0 bases, with 13 bases remaining between them. CDR3 size: 15 residues. Germline assignment: CDR1 SEHNR and CDR2 FQNEAQ (reference sequence). The CDR3 sequence: CASSTNTEYQETQYF. For the CDR3, the DNA is TGTGCCAGCAGCACCAACACGGAGTACCAAGAGACCCAGTACTTC.

This chain connects TRBV11-1 to TRBJ2-1; TRBD2 might be the D (6 bases). The CDR3 has 15 residues. Germline loops: CDR1 SGHAT, CDR2 FQDESV (reference sequence). V was shortened by 5 bases and J by 3 bases, with 14 bases between the two germline ends. This chain's CDR3 is CASSPWGGGYNEQFF. The CDR3 coding sequence is TGTGCCAGCAGCCCCTGGGGAGGCGGCTACAATGAGCAGTTCTTC. The full variable domain, its missing parts supplied by reference TRBV11-1 and TRBJ2-1, is EAEVAQSPRYKITEKSQAVAFWCDPISGHATLYWYRQILGQGPELLVQFQDESVVDDSQLPKDRFSAERLKGVDSTLKIQPAELGDSAMYLCASSPWGGGYNEQFFGPGTRLTVL.

Only a few counts were recorded for this clone. The V and J genes are TRBV5-8 and TRBJ2-5; TRBD2 agrees at 13 bases. In germline, CDR1 is SGHTS, CDR2 YDEGEE. The CDR3 covers 15 residues. The trim removed 10 bases at V and 5 bases at J, leaving 11 bases unmatched. CDR3 region: CAERTSGSRFETQYF. CDR3 sequence (DNA): TGTGCCGAAAGGACTAGCGGGAGTCGGTTTGAGACCCAGTACTTC.

This rearrangement joins TRBV27 to TRBJ1-2; D remains unclear. In germline, CDR1 is MNHEY, CDR2 SMNVEV (reference sequence). V was pared by 2 bases and J by 3 bases, with 10 bases between. The CDR3 consists of 14 residues. The DNA for the CDR3 is TGTGCCAGCAGTTTAGGCGGGGTTGACTATGGCTACACCTTC. Residues: CASSLGGVDYGYTF.

The V call is TRBV29-1, the J call TRBJ2-7; 10 nucleotides line up with TRBD1. This CDR3 comprises 14 residues. V was clipped by 5 bases and J by 3 bases; unmatched bases: 7. Germline assignment: CDR1 SQVTM and CDR2 ANQGSEA. CDR3 in DNA: TGCAGCGTTACCTCCGGGACAGGGGACTACGAGCAGTACTTC. Encoded protein: CSVTSGTGDYEQYF.

This CDR3 is CASSYQPGLADSYNEQFF. The CDR3 DNA reads TGTGCCAGCAGCTACCAACCGGGACTAGCGGACTCCTACAATGAGCAGTTCTTC. The chain links TRBV11-2 to TRBJ2-1, with 11 bases fitting TRBD2. V lost 4 bases and J lost 0; bases outside the gene matches: 8. The CDR3 has 18 amino acids. Germline V lookup: CDR1 SGHAT, CDR2 FQNNGV.

The V gene is TRBV13, the J gene TRBJ2-3, with no clear D. Germline CDR1 reads PRHDT; CDR2 reads FYEKMQ (reference sequence). V lost 5 bases and J 3 bases, leaving 15 bases between the germline ends. The length of the CDR3 is 15 residues. The CDR3, as DNA: TGTGCCAGCAGCCCCCGCCCGCCCAGAACAGATACGCAGTATTTT. Its protein is CASSPRPPRTDTQYF.

This chain uses TRBV27 with TRBJ2-1, with 13 bases matching TRBD2. J was trimmed by 9 bases and V by 6 bases; bases with no gene match: 11. There are 16 residues in the CDR3. CDR1 and CDR2 (germline): MNHEY, SMNVEV (reference sequence). CDR3 protein: CASSLVGTSGTAEQFF. The DNA for the CDR3 is TGTGCCAGCAGCTTAGTTGGGACTAGCGGGACCGCTGAGCAGTTCTTC.

The CDR3 DNA follows: TGTGCCAGCAGCTCCGAGGGAACGCGGCAGCCCCAGCATTTT. It yields the protein CASSSEGTRQPQHF. The chain carries TRBV7-9 and TRBJ1-5; D remains ambiguous. V lost 4 bases to trimming and J lost 7 bases, with 14 bases between them. Germline loops: CDR1 SEHNR, CDR2 FQNEAQ (reference sequence). This CDR3 is built from 14 residues. The full variable domain, its missing parts supplied by reference TRBV7-9 and TRBJ1-5, is DTGVSQNPRHKITKRGQNVTFRCDPISEHNRLYWYRQTLGQGPEFLTYFQNEAQLEKSRLLSDRFSAERPKGSFSTLEIQRTEQGDSAMYLCASSSEGTRQPQHFGDGTRLSIL.